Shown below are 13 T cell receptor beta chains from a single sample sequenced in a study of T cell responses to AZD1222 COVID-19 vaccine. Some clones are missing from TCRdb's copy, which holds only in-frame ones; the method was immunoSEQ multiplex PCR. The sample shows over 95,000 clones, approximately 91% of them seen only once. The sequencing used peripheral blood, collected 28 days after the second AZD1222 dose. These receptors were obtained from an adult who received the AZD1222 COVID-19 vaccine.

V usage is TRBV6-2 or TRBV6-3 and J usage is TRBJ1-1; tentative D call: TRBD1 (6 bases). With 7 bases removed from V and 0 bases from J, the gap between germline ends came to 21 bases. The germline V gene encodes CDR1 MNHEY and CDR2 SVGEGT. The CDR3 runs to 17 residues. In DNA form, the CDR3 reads TGTGCCAGCACCCCCCTCGCACAGGACAGCATGAACACTGAAGCTTTCTTT. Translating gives CASTPLAQDSMNTEAFF.

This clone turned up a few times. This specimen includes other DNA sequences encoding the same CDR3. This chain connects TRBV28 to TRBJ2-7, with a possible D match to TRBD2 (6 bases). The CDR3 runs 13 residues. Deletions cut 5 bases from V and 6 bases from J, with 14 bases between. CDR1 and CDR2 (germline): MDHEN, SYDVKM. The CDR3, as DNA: TGTGCCAGCAGTCCGGGGGACCTCCGCGAGCAGTACTTC. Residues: CASSPGDLREQYF.

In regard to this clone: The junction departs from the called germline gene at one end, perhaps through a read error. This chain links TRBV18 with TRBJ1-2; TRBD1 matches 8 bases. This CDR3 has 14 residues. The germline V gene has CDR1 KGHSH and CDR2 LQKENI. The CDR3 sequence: CASSPQGESYGYTF. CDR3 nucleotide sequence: TGTGCCAGCTCCCCACAGGGGGAAAGCTATGGCTACACCTTC.

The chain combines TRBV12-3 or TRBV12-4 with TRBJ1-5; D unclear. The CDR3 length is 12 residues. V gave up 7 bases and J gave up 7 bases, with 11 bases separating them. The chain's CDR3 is CASTLWGQPQHF. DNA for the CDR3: TGTGCCAGCACCTTATGGGGACAGCCCCAGCATTTT.

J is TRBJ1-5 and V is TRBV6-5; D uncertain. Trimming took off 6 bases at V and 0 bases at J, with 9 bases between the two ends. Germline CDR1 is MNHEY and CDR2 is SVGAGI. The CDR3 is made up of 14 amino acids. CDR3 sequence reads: CASSDLISNQPQHF. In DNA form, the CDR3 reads TGTGCCAGCAGCGATCTAATTAGCAATCAGCCCCAGCATTTT.

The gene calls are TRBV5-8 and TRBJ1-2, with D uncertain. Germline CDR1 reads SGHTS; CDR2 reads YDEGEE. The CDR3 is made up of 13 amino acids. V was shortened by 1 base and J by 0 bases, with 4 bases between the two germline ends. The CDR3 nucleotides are TGTGCCAGCAGCTTGCGTTCTAACTATGGCTACACCTTC. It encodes CASSLRSNYGYTF. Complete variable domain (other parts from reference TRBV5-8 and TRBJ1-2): EAGVTQSPTHLIKTRGQQATLRCSPISGHTSVYWYQQALGLGLQFLLWYDEGEERNRGNFPPRFSGRQFPNYSSELNVNALELEDSALYLCASSLRSNYGYTFGSGTRLTVV.

The CDR3, as DNA: TGTGCCAGCAGCGCCCTACAGGGAAGAGGAACTGAAGCTTTCTTT. The encoded protein is CASSALQGRGTEAFF. The genes are TRBV9 and TRBJ1-1; D might be TRBD1 (6 bases). The CDR3 totals 15 residues. Trimming pared 3 bases from V and 5 bases from J, leaving 17 bases between. Germline V lookup: CDR1 SGDLS, CDR2 YYNGEE.

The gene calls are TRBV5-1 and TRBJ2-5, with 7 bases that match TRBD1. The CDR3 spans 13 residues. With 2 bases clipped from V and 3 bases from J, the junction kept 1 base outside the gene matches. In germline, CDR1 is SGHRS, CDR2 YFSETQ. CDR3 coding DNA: TGCGCCAGCAGCTTCGGACAGGAAGAGACCCAGTACTTC. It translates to CASSFGQEETQYF.

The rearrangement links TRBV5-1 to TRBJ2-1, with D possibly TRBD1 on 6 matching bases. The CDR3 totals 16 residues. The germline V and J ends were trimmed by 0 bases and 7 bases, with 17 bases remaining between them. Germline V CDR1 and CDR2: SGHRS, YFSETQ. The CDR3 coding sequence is TGCGCCAGCAGCTTGGAGGGGGACAACCCGTGGAATGAGCAGTTCTTC. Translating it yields CASSLEGDNPWNEQFF.

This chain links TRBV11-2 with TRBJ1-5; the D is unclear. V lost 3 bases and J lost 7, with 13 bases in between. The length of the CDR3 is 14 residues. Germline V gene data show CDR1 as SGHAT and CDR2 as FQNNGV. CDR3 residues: CASSFGVAGQPQHF. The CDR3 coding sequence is TGTGCCAGCAGCTTTGGGGTAGCAGGACAGCCCCAGCATTTT.

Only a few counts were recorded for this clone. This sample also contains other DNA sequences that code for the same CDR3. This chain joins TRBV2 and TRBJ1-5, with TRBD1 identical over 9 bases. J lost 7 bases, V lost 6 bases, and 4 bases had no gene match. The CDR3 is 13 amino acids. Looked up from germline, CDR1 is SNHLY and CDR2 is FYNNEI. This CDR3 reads CASRGTGRQPQHF. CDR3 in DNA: TGTGCCAGCAGGGGGACAGGGCGGCAGCCCCAGCATTTT. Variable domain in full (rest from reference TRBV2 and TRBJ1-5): EPEVTQTPSHQVTQMGQEVILRCVPISNHLYFYWYRQILGQKVEFLVSFYNNEISEKSEIFDDQFSVERPDGSNFTLKIRSTKLEDSAMYFCASRGTGRQPQHFGDGTRLSIL.

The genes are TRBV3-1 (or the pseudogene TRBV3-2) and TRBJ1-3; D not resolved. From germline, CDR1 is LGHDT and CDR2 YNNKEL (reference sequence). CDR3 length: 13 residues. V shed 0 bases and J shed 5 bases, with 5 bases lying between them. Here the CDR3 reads CASSQDSRNTIYF. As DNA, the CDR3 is TGTGCCAGCAGCCAAGACTCGCGAAACACCATATATTTT.

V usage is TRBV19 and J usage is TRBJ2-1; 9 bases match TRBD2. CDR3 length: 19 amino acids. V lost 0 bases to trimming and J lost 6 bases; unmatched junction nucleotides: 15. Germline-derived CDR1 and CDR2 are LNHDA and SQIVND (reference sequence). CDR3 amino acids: CASSIDSIAGGRGGNEQFF. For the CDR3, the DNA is TGTGCCAGTAGTATAGATTCTATTGCGGGCGGGAGGGGAGGCAATGAGCAGTTCTTC.